This entry concerns a single T cell receptor beta chain. Its cognate antigen is unknown. The sample belongs to a study of identical twins. The CDR3 spans 15 residues. CDR1 SGDLS and CDR2 YYNGEE come from the germline V gene. The V and J ends lost 2 bases and 2 bases respectively, with 14 bases between them. Overall study findings and caveats: With beta out-of-frame sequences, excess sharing by twins was weaker. Out-of-frame TCR alpha sharing in monozygotic twins exceeded recombination model predictions.

Using its own MiXCR run on the 5' RACE reads, TCRdb lists one record per CDR3 protein. The sample holds 1.5 million to 2 million distinct CDR3 sequences, about 32% seen once. Sequenced input: cord blood. The chain has TRBV9 and TRBJ2-7; D may be TRBD1 (6 bases). This sequence originates from a newborn girl in good health. CDR3 amino acids: CASSVDPTGTYEQYF. The CDR3 DNA is TGTGCCAGCAGCGTTGATCCGACAGGTACCTACGAGCAGTACTTC.